Here is one T cell receptor (beta chain) with its context. Its target antigen remains unknown. No much larger clone is present one base from it, and per-base qualities are unavailable. The data are from a study of T cell changes during pregnancy in multiple sclerosis (dated by TCRdb to about 2019). As for the study more broadly: In women with multiple sclerosis, the researchers looked at how the T cell repertoire shifted as pregnancy progressed.

Library creation used the immunoSEQ multiplex PCR assay. Sourced from immuneACCESS, this table was stored by TCRdb with only in-frame sequences that have V and J called. A share of the clones is absent; for the studies checked, an unresolved V gene accounts for under half, and the remainder has no known explanation. The table for this sample lists about 54,000 clones; around 92% of them were counted only once. The biggest ten clones account for over 1% of the sample. The sequence came from a female donor in good health, enrolled as a control in a pregnancy study. The sequencing here drew on peripheral blood, taken after pregnancy.

CDR3 region: CASSFDRATREQYF. The sequenced DNA: TGTGCCAGCAGCTTTGACAGGGCAACGCGCGAGCAGTACTTC. The chain is made from TRBV11-3 and TRBJ2-7, with TRBD1 identical over 7 junction bases. Per the germline V gene, SGHNT is the CDR1 and YENEEA is the CDR2. V trim: 3 bases; J trim: 6 bases; unmatched bases: 8. From the cysteine through the phenylalanine, the CDR3 covers 14 amino acids. The kept DNA is CDR3 alone, 42 bases in frame from the first base. Reference TRBV11-3 and TRBJ2-7 genes cover what lies past the CDR3, so the full variable domain is EAGVVQSPRYKIIEKKQPVAFWCNPISGHNTLYWYLQNLGQGPELLIRYENEEAVDDSQLPKDRFSAERLKGVDSTLKIQPAELGDSAVYLCASSFDRATREQYFGPGTRLTVT.